These 14 T cell receptor beta chains share one sample of origin, sequenced in a study of Ad26.COV2.S vaccination and SARS-CoV-2 variants. Specified treatment: about 20 received Ad26.COV2.S at low or high dose, single or two shots; roughly five received placebo; per-sample allocation not given. Collection of samples fell on day 63 after the first vaccine or placebo injection. Method: immunoSEQ multiplex PCR; TCRdb's copy keeps in-frame clones and lacks some. The repertoire holds more than 400,000 clones, with 90% as singletons. Material: peripheral blood, obtained in a trial of Ad26.COV2.S vaccine versus placebo. These receptors were collected from a person between 18 and 65 years old who received the Ad26.COV2.S COVID-19 vaccine or a placebo.

The chain joins TRBV5-3 to TRBJ1-3, with TRBD1 matching over 11 bases. Being an ORF, TRBV5-3 has a function that is uncertain. This CDR3 has 20 amino acids. V shed 4 bases, J shed 2 bases, and the junction held 17 bases outside the gene matches. CDR3 DNA sequence: TGTGCCAGAAGCAGCCAGGGACAGGGGGATGGTTTTGGCGCTGGAAACACCATATATTTT. It codes for CARSSQGQGDGFGAGNTIYF.

The CDR3 coding sequence is TGTGCCAGCAGCCAAGTTCGAGAGACCCAGTACTTC. Translating it yields CASSQVRETQYF. The chain joins TRBV14 to TRBJ2-5, with no clear D. The CDR3 runs 12 residues. The ends were cut back, 1 base at V and 4 bases at J, with 4 bases in the middle. From germline, CDR1 is SGHDN and CDR2 FVKESK.

This clone has only one observation. The chain combines TRBV14 with TRBJ2-1, with D perhaps assigned TRBD1 or TRBD2 (5 bases each). CDR1 and CDR2 from the germline V gene are SGHDN and FVKESK. This CDR3 is built from 14 residues. V was shortened by 4 bases and J by 7 bases, with 14 bases between the two germline ends. CDR3 nucleotide sequence: TGTGCCAGCAGCCCCAGGGAGCAGAGGAATGAGCAGTTCTTC. Protein: CASSPREQRNEQFF.

The chain combines TRBV19 with TRBJ2-5, with 10 nucleotides matching TRBD1. The CDR3 contains 16 residues. Germline V CDR1 and CDR2: LNHDA, SQIVND (reference sequence). V shed 4 bases, J shed 4 bases, and the junction held 9 bases outside the gene matches. The CDR3 loop reads CASSTTGGLRGETQYF. CDR3 nucleotide sequence: TGTGCCAGTAGTACGACAGGGGGCTTAAGAGGAGAGACCCAGTACTTC.

The gene calls are TRBV5-8 and TRBJ2-1, with TRBD2 identical over 12 bases. Germline-derived CDR1 and CDR2 are SGHTS and YDEGEE. This CDR3 comprises 18 residues. Germline trimming cut 1 base from V and 15 bases from J; bases unmatched to any gene: 20. CDR3 loop: CASSLMAGRPLAGGYVFF. DNA for the CDR3: TGTGCCAGCAGCTTGATGGCAGGCCGTCCGCTAGCGGGAGGGTATGTGTTCTTC.

The V call is TRBV11-3, the J call TRBJ2-2, with no clear D. The CDR3 is 13 amino acids. The germline CDR1 and CDR2 sequences are SGHNT and YENEEA. V shed 7 bases and J shed 6 bases, with 12 bases lying between them. CDR3 DNA: TGTGCCAGCACCCCCCGGCGGCCCGGGGAGCTGTTTTTT. Protein sequence: CASTPRRPGELFF.

The count of this clone is one. The chain employs TRBV3-1 (or the pseudogene TRBV3-2) and TRBJ1-2; TRBD1 is a possible D gene (6 bases). This CDR3 is 16 amino acids long. The V end lost 2 bases, the J end lost 2 bases, and 15 bases lay between the germline ends. Per germline, CDR1 LGHDT and CDR2 YNNKEL (reference sequence). CDR3 region: CASSQWAGALNYGYTF. The CDR3 DNA sequence: TGTGCCAGCAGCCAATGGGCAGGGGCGCTGAACTATGGCTACACCTTC.

The V gene is TRBV7-9, the J gene TRBJ1-1, with 7 bases lining up with TRBD1. V dropped 1 base and J dropped 1; count of bases not matched to a gene: 9. Germline V lookup: CDR1 SEHNR, CDR2 FQNEAQ (reference sequence). The CDR3 spans 17 residues. The CDR3 here is CASSLVPATGTNTEAFF. The CDR3 DNA follows: TGTGCCAGCAGCTTAGTACCCGCGACAGGGACGAACACTGAAGCTTTCTTT.

The J gene is TRBJ2-1, the V gene TRBV7-9; TRBD2 aligns across 7 bases. This CDR3 is built from 13 residues. Germline values: CDR1 SEHNR, CDR2 FQNEAQ (reference sequence). V lost 5 bases and J lost 9; bases outside the gene matches: 7. The CDR3 DNA reads as TGTGCCAGCAGCCAACGACTAGCCGGTGAGCAGTTCTTC. It yields the protein CASSQRLAGEQFF.

This clone was observed a single time. The chain links TRBV10-3 to TRBJ1-5; TRBD1 might be the D (5 bases). V lost 2 bases to trimming and J lost 1 base, with 15 bases between them. The germline V gene has CDR1 ENHRY and CDR2 SYGVKD. The CDR3 extends over 17 amino acids. CDR3 in amino acids: CAISEGGYGDSNQPQHF. CDR3 in DNA: TGTGCCATCAGTGAGGGGGGGTACGGGGACAGCAATCAGCCCCAGCATTTT.

This clone was observed a single time. Written as DNA, the CDR3 is TGTGCCATCAGTGTTGGGCAGGGCAATCAGCCCCAGCATTTT. The encoded protein is CAISVGQGNQPQHF. The V call is TRBV10-3, the J call TRBJ1-5; no clear D. The V end was cut by 4 bases, the J end by 2 bases, with 9 bases between. The germline CDR1 and CDR2 sequences are ENHRY and SYGVKD. The CDR3 spans 14 residues.

In the case of this clone: One end of the junction is discordant with germline, which a read error may explain. Additional DNA sequences in this sample encode the identical CDR3. The chain employs TRBV19 and TRBJ1-1, with D possibly TRBD1 on 6 matching bases. This CDR3 has 16 amino acids. CDR1 and CDR2 from the germline V gene are LNHDA and SQIVND (reference sequence). CDR3 sequence (DNA): TGTGCCAGTACCCCGGGGACAAGGCTAATGAACACTGAGGCTTTCTTT. Translating gives CASTPGTRLMNTEAFF.

V is TRBV19 and J is TRBJ2-2, with 9 bases matching TRBD2. Per the germline V gene, CDR1 is LNHDA and CDR2 is SQIVND (reference sequence). Germline trimming cut 7 bases from V and 4 bases from J; bases unmatched to any gene: 10. The CDR3 runs to 16 residues. In nucleotides, the CDR3 is TGTGCCAGTACCAGTTTTAGCGGGAGTCCCACCGGGGAGCTGTTTTTT. This sequence encodes CASTSFSGSPTGELFF. Complete variable domain (other parts from reference TRBV19 and TRBJ2-2): DGGITQSPKYLFRKEGQNVTLSCEQNLNHDAMYWYRQDPGQGLRLIYYSQIVNDFQKGDIAEGYSVSREKKESFPLTVTSAQKNPTAFYLCASTSFSGSPTGELFFGEGSRLTVL.

Many counts were recorded for this clone. V usage is TRBV7-3 and J usage is TRBJ2-1; D is uncertain. Per the germline V gene, CDR1 is SGHTA and CDR2 is FQGTGA. V lost 0 bases and J lost 9, with 9 bases in between. The CDR3 contains 13 residues. The DNA of the CDR3 is TGTGCCAGCAGCTTAACCGCGTCCAGTGAGCAGTTCTTC. Residues: CASSLTASSEQFF.